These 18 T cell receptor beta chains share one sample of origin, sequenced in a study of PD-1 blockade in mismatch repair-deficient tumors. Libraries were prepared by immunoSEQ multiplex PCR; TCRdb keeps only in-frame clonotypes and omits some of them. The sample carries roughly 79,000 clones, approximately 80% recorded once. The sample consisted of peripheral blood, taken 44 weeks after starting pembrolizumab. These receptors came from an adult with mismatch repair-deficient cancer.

The CDR3 bases are TGTGCCAGCAGCTCCCCGACAGAAAAGAACACTGAAGCTTTCTTT. Amino acid sequence: CASSSPTEKNTEAFF. This sequence joins TRBV7-9 and TRBJ1-1, with D maybe TRBD1 (5 bases). Germline-derived CDR1 and CDR2 are SEHNR and FQNEAQ (reference sequence). CDR3 length: 15 amino acids. V gave up 4 bases and J gave up 1 base, with 13 bases separating them.

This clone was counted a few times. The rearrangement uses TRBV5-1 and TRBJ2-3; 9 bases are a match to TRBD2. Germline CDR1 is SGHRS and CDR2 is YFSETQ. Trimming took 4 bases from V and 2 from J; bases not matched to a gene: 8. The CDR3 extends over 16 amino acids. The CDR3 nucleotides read TGCGCCAGCAGCGCAGGGACTAGCTCCAACACAGATACGCAGTATTTT. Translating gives CASSAGTSSNTDTQYF.

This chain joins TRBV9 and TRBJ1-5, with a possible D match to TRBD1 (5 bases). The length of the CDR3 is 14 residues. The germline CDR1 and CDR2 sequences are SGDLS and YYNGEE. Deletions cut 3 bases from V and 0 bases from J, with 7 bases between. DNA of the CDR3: TGTGCCAGCAGCGGGGGGTATAGCAATCAGCCCCAGCATTTT. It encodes CASSGGYSNQPQHF. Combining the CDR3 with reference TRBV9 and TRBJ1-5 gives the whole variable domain DSGVTQTPKHLITATGQRVTLRCSPRSGDLSVYWYQQSLDQGLQFLIQYYNGEERAKGNILERFSAQQFPDLHSELNLSSLELGDSALYFCASSGGYSNQPQHFGDGTRLSIL.

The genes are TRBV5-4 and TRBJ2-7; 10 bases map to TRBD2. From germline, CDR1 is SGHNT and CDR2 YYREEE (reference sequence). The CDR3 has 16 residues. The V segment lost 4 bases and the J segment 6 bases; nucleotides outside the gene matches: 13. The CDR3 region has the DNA TGTGCCAGCAGCCTGGGGGCTAGCGGGAGTGTCTTCGAGCAGTACTTC. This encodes CASSLGASGSVFEQYF.

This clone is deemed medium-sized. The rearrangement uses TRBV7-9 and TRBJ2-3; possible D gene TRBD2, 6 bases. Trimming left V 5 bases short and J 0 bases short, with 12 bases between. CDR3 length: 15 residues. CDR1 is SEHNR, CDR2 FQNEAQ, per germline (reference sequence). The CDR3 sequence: CASSLSGSSTDTQYF. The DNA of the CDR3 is TGTGCCAGCAGCCTAAGCGGGTCTAGCACAGATACGCAGTATTTT.

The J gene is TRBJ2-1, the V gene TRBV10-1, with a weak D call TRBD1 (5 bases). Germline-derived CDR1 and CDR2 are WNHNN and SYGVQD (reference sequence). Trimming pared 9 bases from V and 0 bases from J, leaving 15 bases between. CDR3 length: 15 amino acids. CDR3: CARTDRTCSYNEQFF. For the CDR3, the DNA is TGCGCCAGGACCGACAGAACCTGCTCCTACAATGAGCAGTTCTTC.

CDR3 in DNA: TGTGCCAGCAGCATTAGCACTGCCGGGACTAGGATCTACGAGCAGTACTTC. Its translation is CASSISTAGTRIYEQYF. The chain combines TRBV7-2 with TRBJ2-7; 8 bases agree with TRBD2. The CDR3 has 17 residues. V lost 5 bases to trimming and J lost 3 bases; unmatched junction nucleotides: 15. The germline V gene encodes CDR1 SGHTA and CDR2 FQGNSA.

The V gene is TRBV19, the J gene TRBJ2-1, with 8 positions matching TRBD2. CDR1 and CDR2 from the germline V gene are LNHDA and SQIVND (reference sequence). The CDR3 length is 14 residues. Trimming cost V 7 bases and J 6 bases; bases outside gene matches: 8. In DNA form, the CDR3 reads TGTGCCAGTAAGAGCGCGGGAGGTGGCAATGAGCAGTTCTTC. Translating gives CASKSAGGGNEQFF.

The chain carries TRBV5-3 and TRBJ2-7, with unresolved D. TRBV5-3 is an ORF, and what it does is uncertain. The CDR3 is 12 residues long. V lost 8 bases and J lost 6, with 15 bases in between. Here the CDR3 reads CASSADGREQYF. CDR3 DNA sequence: TGTGCCAGCAGCGCCGACGGGCGCGAGCAGTACTTC.

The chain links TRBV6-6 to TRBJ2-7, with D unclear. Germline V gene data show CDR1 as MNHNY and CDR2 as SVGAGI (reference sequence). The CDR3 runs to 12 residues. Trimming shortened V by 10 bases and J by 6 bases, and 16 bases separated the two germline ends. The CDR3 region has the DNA TGTGCCACCAGATCGGTATTAGCCGAGCAGTACTTC. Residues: CATRSVLAEQYF.

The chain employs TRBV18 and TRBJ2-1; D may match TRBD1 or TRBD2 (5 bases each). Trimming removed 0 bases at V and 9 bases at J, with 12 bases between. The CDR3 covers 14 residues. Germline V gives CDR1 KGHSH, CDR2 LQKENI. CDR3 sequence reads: CASSPPLAGSEQFF. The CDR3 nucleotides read TGTGCCAGCTCACCACCCTTAGCAGGGAGTGAGCAGTTCTTC.

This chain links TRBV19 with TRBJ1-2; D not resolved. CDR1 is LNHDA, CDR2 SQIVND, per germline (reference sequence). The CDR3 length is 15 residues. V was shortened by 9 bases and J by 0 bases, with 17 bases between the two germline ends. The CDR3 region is CASTPPGRANYGYTF. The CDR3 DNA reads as TGTGCCAGCACCCCCCCCGGGCGAGCTAACTATGGCTACACCTTC.

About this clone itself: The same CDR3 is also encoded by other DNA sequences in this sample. CDR3 sequence reads: CASSLSGSYNEQFF. The CDR3 DNA follows: TGTGCCAGCAGTTTAAGCGGGAGCTACAATGAGCAGTTCTTC. The chain recombines TRBV27 with TRBJ2-1; TRBD2 matches at 8 bases. The length of the CDR3 is 14 residues. Losses at the gene ends were 2 bases for V and 3 bases for J; bases not matched to a gene: 0. The germline CDR1 and CDR2 sequences are MNHEY and SMNVEV (reference sequence).

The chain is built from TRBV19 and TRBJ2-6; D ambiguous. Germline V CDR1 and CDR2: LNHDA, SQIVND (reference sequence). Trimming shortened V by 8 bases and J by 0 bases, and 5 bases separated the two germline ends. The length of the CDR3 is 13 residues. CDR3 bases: TGTGCCAGTCGGACCTCTGGGGCCAACGTCCTGACTTTC. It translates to CASRTSGANVLTF.

The CDR3 region has the DNA TGCGCCAGCATGAGGGGAGGCGGCACTGAAGCTTTCTTT. Translated, it gives CASMRGGGTEAFF. This rearrangement joins TRBV5-1 to TRBJ1-1; a weak D match, TRBD1 (5 bases). Trimming removed 6 bases at V and 4 bases at J, with 13 bases between. Germline CDR1 SGHRS, CDR2 YFSETQ. CDR3 length: 13 amino acids.

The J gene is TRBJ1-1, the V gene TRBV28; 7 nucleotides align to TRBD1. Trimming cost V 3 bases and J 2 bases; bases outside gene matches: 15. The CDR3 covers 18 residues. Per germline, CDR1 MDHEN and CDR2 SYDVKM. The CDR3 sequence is CASSFQGYRGKGNTEAFF. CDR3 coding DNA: TGTGCCAGCAGTTTCCAAGGGTACAGGGGTAAGGGAAACACTGAAGCTTTCTTT.

The CDR3 coding sequence is TGTGCCAGCACCTCCGGGACAGGGACCTACGAGCAGTACTTC. Translation gives CASTSGTGTYEQYF. The V call is TRBV11-3, the J call TRBJ2-7, with 9 bases fitting TRBD1. J was trimmed by 2 bases and V by 7 bases; bases with no gene match: 6. This CDR3 contains 14 residues. Germline loops: CDR1 SGHNT, CDR2 YENEEA.

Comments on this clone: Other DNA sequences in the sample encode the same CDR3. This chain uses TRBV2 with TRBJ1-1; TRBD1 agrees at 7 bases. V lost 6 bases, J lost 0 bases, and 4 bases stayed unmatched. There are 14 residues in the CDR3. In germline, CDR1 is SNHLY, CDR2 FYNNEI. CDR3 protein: CASSEGTVNTEAFF. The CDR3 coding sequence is TGTGCCAGCAGCGAGGGGACAGTGAACACTGAAGCTTTCTTT.